The clone carrying this T cell receptor (beta chain) appeared many times. V was trimmed by 6 bases and J by 4 bases, leaving 14 bases between them. Germline V gene data show CDR1 as DFQATT and CDR2 as SNEGSKA (reference sequence). This CDR3 has 13 amino acids. The data were obtained in a study of T-cell reconstitution after alpha-beta-depleted transplantation in children. Preparation of the TCRbeta library used unique molecular identifiers. TCRdb redid the calling of the PCR reads with MiXCR, one entry per CDR3 protein. Altogether roughly 200,000 distinct CDR3 sequences are present, 8% to 10% being singletons, with the ten largest covering about 6%.

The chain combines TRBV20-1 with TRBJ2-3, with D possibly TRBD2 on 6 matching bases. The receptor was derived from a human donor who donated a stem cell graft to a child with acute lymphoblastic leukemia. The source was PBMCs from the stem cell graft donor, collected from the stem cell graft. The CDR3 sequence: CSAPRWEADTQYF. The CDR3 nucleotides read TGCAGTGCCCCCAGGTGGGAGGCAGATACGCAGTATTTT.